The source of this T cell receptor beta chain is a study of blood T cell repertoires in COVID-19. Across the whole study: Samples of COVID-19 (acute and convalescent) were obtained from the United States, Italy and Spain. T cells, B-cell-depleted T cells, or PBMCs supplied cDNA or gDNA.

The method was immunoSEQ multiplex PCR; TCRdb's version includes in-frame clones alone and lacks a portion of them. This table has about 63,000 clones, about 90% appearing once. V lost 5 bases and J lost 1; bases outside the gene matches: 2. CDR3 length: 14 amino acids. CDR1 LNHDA and CDR2 SQIVND come from the germline V gene (reference sequence). Sequencing was performed on peripheral blood. The TCR was taken from a human donor in a cohort sampled during active COVID-19. J is TRBJ2-3 and V is TRBV19; 8 bases agree with TRBD1. The CDR3 coding sequence is TGTGCCAGTAGTTTGGGACAGGGCACAGATACGCAGTATTTT. Translating gives CASSLGQGTDTQYF.